This record looks at one T cell receptor (beta chain) sequence and its context. CDR1 and CDR2 from the germline V gene are MNHEY and SMNVEV (reference sequence). Trimming removed 5 bases from V and 5 bases from J; junction bases left unmatched: 11. The CDR3 runs 15 residues. Repertoires were generated with immunoSEQ multiplex PCR, while TCRdb's copy carries only in-frame clones and drops some. In the table there are tens of thousands of clones, roughly 94% of which are singletons. This sample was included in a study of technical replicates of blood from a few donors. V and J are TRBV27 and TRBJ1-2; 7 bases match TRBD1. This TCR came from a human donor in good health. The source material was T cells isolated from PBMCs. CDR3 protein: CASSTVQGSEYGYTF. As DNA, the CDR3 is TGTGCCAGCAGTACCGTACAGGGGTCGGAGTATGGCTACACCTTC.